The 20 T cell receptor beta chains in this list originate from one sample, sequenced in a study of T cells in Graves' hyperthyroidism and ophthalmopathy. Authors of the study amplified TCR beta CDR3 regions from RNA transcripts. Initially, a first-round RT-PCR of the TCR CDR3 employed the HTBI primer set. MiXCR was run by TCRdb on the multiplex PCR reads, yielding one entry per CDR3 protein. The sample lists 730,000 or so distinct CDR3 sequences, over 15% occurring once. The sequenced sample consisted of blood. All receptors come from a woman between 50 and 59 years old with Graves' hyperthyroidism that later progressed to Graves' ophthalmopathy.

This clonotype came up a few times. For the CDR3, the DNA is TGTGCCAGCAGCTTACTAGCGGGGCGTGACAATGAGCAGTTCTTC. It yields the protein CASSLLAGRDNEQFF. This chain links TRBV7-2 with TRBJ2-1; 9 bases line up with TRBD2. Germline V lookup: CDR1 SGHTA, CDR2 FQGNSA. The junction had 4 bases not matched to a gene; V was cut back by 2 bases and J by 5 bases. The length of the CDR3 is 15 residues. Variable domain in full (rest from reference TRBV7-2 and TRBJ2-1): GAGVSQSPSNKVTEKGKDVELRCDPISGHTALYWYRQSLGQGLEFLIYFQGNSAPDKSGLPSDRFSAERTGGSVSTLTIQRTQQEDSAVYLCASSLLAGRDNEQFFGPGTRLTVL.

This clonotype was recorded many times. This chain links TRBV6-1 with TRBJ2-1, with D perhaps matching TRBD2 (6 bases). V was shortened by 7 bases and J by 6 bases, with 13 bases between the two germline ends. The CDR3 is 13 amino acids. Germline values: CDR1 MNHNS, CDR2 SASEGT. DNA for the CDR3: TGTGCCAGCACCGACCCGGGGGTCAATGAGCAGTTCTTC. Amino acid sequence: CASTDPGVNEQFF.

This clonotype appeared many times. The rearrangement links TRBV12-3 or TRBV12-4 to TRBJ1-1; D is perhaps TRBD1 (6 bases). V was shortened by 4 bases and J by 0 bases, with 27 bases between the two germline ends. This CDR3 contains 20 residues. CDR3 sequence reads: CASSYWIVMGGTTMNTEAFF. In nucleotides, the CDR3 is TGTGCCAGCAGTTACTGGATAGTTATGGGGGGCACGACGATGAACACTGAAGCTTTCTTT.

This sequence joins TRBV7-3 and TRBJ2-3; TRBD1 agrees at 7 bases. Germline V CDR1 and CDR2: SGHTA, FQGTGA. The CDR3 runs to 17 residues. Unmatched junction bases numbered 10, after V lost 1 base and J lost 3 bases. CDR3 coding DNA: TGTGCCAGCAGCTTAAGGCCCGACAGGGCCAATACAGATACGCAGTATTTT. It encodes CASSLRPDRANTDTQYF. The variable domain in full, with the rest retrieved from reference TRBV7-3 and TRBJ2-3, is GAGVSQTPSNKVTEKGKYVELRCDPISGHTALYWYRQSLGQGPEFLIYFQGTGAADDSGLPNDRFFAVRPEGSVSTLKIQRTERGDSAVYLCASSLRPDRANTDTQYFGPGTRLTVL.

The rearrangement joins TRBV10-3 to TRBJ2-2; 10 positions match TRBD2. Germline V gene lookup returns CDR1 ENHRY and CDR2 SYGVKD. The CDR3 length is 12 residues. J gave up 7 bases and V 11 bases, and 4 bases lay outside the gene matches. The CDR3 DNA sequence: TGTGCCGGCGGGACTAGCGTCGGGGAGCTGTTTTTT. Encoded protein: CAGGTSVGELFF.

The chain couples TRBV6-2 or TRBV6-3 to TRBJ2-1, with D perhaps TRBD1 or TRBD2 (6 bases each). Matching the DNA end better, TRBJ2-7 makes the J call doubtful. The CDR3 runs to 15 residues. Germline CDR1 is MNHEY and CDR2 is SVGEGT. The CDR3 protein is CASSYGGRSYNEQYF. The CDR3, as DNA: TGTGCCAGCAGTTACGGGGGGCGATCCTACAATGAGCAGTACTTC.

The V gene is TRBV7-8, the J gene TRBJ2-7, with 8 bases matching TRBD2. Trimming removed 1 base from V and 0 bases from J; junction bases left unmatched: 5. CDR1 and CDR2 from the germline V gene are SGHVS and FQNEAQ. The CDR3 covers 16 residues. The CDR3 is CASSLDQRGLSYEQYF. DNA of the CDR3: TGTGCCAGCAGCTTAGACCAGCGGGGGCTCTCCTACGAGCAGTACTTC.

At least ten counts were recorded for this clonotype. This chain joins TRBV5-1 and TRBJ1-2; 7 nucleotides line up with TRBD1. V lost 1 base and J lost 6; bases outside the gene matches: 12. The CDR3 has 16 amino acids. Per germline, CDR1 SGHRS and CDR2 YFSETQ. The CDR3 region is CASSLRSITGADGYTF. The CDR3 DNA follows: TGCGCCAGCAGCTTGAGATCGATAACAGGGGCAGATGGCTACACCTTC.

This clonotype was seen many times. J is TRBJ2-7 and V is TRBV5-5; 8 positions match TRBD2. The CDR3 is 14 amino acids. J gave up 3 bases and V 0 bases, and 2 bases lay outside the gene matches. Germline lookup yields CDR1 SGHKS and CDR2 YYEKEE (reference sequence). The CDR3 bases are TGTGCCAGCAGCTTGGGAGCGGGGGACTACGAGCAGTACTTC. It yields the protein CASSLGAGDYEQYF.

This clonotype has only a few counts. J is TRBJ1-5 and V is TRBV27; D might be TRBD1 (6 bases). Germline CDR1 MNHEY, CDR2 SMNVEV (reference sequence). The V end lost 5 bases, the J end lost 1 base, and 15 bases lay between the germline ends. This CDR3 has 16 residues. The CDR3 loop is CASSGYLGASNQPQHF. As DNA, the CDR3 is TGTGCCAGCAGTGGGTATCTGGGGGCGAGCAATCAGCCCCAGCATTTT.

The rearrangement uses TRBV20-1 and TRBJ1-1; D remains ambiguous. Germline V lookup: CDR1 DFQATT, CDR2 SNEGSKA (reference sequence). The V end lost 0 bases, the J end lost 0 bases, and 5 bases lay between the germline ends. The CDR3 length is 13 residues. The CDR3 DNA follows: TGCAGTGCTAGAGATTTGGTGAACACTGAAGCTTTCTTT. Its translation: CSARDLVNTEAFF.

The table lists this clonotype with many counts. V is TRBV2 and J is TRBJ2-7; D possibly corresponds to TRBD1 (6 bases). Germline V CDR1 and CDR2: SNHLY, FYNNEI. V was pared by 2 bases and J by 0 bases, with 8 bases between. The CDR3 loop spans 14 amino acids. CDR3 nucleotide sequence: TGTGCCAGCAGTGAACACAGGGACTCCTACGAGCAGTACTTC. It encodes CASSEHRDSYEQYF. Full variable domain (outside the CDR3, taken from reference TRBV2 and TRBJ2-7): EPEVTQTPSHQVTQMGQEVILRCVPISNHLYFYWYRQILGQKVEFLVSFYNNEISEKSEIFDDQFSVERPDGSNFTLKIRSTKLEDSAMYFCASSEHRDSYEQYFGPGTRLTVT.

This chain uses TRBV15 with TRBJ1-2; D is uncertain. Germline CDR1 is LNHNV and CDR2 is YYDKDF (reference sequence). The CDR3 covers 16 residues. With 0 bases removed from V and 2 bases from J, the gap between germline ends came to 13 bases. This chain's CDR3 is CATSRDYSQGNYGYTF. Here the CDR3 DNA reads TGTGCCACCAGCAGAGATTACAGTCAAGGGAACTATGGCTACACCTTC.

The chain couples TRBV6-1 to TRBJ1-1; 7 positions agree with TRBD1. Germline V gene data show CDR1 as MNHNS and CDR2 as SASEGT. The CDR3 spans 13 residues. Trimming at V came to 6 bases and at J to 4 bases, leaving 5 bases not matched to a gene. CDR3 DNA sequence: TGTGCCAGCAGGCTACAGGGGTCCACTGAAGCTTTCTTT. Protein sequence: CASRLQGSTEAFF.

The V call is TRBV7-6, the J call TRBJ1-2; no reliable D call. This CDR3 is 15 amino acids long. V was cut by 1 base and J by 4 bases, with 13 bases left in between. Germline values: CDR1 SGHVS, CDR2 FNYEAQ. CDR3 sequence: CASSLEGDGSYGYTF. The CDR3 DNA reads TGTGCCAGCAGCTTAGAGGGTGACGGGTCCTATGGCTACACCTTC.

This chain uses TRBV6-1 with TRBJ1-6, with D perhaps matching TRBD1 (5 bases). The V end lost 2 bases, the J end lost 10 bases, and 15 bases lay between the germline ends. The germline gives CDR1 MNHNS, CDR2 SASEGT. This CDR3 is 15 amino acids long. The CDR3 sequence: CASSEQAGSVSPLHF. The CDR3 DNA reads TGTGCCAGCAGTGAACAGGCAGGGTCGGTCTCACCCCTCCACTTT.

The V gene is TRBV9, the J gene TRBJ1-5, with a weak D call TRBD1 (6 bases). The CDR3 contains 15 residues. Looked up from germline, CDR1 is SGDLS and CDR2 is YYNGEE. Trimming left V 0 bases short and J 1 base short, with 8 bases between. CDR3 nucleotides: TGTGCCAGCAGCGTAGGACAGGTGAGCAATCAGCCCCAGCATTTT. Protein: CASSVGQVSNQPQHF. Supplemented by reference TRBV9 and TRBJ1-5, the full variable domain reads DSGVTQTPKHLITATGQRVTLRCSPRSGDLSVYWYQQSLDQGLQFLIQYYNGEERAKGNILERFSAQQFPDLHSELNLSSLELGDSALYFCASSVGQVSNQPQHFGDGTRLSIL.

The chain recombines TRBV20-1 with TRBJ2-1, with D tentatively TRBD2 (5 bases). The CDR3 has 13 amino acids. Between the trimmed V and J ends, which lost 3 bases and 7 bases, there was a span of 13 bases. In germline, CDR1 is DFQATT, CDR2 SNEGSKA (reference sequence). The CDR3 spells CSASESRLNEQFF. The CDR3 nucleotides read TGCAGTGCTAGTGAAAGCCGACTAAATGAGCAGTTCTTC.

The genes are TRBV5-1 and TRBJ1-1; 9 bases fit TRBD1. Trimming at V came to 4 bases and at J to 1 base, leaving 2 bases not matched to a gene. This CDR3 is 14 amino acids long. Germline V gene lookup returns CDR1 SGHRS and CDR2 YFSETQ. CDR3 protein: CASSGGQGNTEAFF. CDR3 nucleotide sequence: TGCGCCAGCAGCGGGGGACAGGGGAACACTGAAGCTTTCTTT.

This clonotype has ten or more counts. The CDR3 region has the DNA TGCAGTGCTAGAGATCGCGTAACAGGGAGCCCTCAGGAAGCTTTCTTT. This gives the protein CSARDRVTGSPQEAFF. This rearrangement joins TRBV20-1 to TRBJ1-1; weak D call: TRBD1 (6 bases). In germline, CDR1 is DFQATT, CDR2 SNEGSKA (reference sequence). The CDR3 runs 16 residues. V was cut by 0 bases and J by 8 bases, with 22 bases left in between.